The clone carrying this T cell receptor (beta chain) was picked up one time. Profiling relied on immunoSEQ multiplex PCR, and the TCRdb table lists in-frame clones only, not all of them. The sample contains fewer than 90,000 clones, over 85% of which appear only once. This specimen comes from a study of T cell changes during pregnancy in multiple sclerosis. Germline V gene sequence: CDR1 SGHTA, CDR2 FQGNSA. Trimming took 1 base from V and 7 from J; bases not matched to a gene: 4. The CDR3 contains 14 residues. The receptor's source is a female donor with multiple sclerosis, enrolled in a pregnancy study. The chain employs TRBV7-2 and TRBJ2-7; 10 positions agree with TRBD2. The source was peripheral blood, collected in the first trimester of pregnancy. This CDR3 is CASSLGTSGAEQYF. CDR3 bases: TGTGCCAGCAGCTTAGGGACTAGCGGCGCGGAGCAGTACTTC.